This T cell receptor beta chain was obtained from a study of CD8 T cells in Susac syndrome. In blood CD8+ and CD4+ T cells, TCR beta underwent sequencing. TEMRA cells were FACS-enriched, while CD8+ and CD4+ T cells were negatively isolated. This CDR3 region has 15 residues. Germline CDR1 SGHRS, CDR2 YFSETQ. With 4 bases clipped from V and 6 bases from J, the junction kept 10 bases outside the gene matches. RNA, at about 0.5 to 1 ug, was reverse transcribed with random hexamers. immunoSEQ multiplex PCR amplified TCR beta CDR3 across 54 Vbeta, 13 Jbeta. MiXCR, run by TCRdb on the immunoSEQ multiplex PCR reads, gives a single entry per CDR3 protein. The table records some 260,000 distinct CDR3 sequences, roughly 81% of them present only once.

This sequence was found in a human donor with multiple sclerosis. The specimen was CD8+ T cells from PBMCs. This chain joins TRBV5-1 and TRBJ2-3; TRBD1 matches at 8 bases. The CDR3 loop reads CASSPFRQGLDTQYF. CDR3 DNA: TGCGCCAGCAGCCCGTTTAGACAGGGGTTGGATACGCAGTATTTT. Looking up the rest from reference TRBV5-1 and TRBJ2-3 gives the full variable domain: KAGVTQTPRYLIKTRGQQVTLSCSPISGHRSVSWYQQTPGQGLQFLFEYFSETQRNKGNFPGRFSGRQFSNSRSEMNVSTLELGDSALYLCASSPFRQGLDTQYFGPGTRLTVL.